This TCR beta chain appears in the sequencing data of a study of T cells in Graves' hyperthyroidism and ophthalmopathy. Findings and limits, study-wide: Ophthalmopathy could be told apart from stable hyperthyroidism with a 13 V-J model.

The CDR3 regions of TCR beta were amplified from RNA transcripts. The HTBI primer set was used in a first-round RT-PCR of the TCR CDR3. TCRdb reanalysed the multiplex PCR reads using MiXCR and keeps one entry per CDR3 protein. The sample carries hundreds of thousands of distinct CDR3 sequences, roughly 18% recorded once. V was pared by 2 bases and J by 3 bases, with 1 base of the junction left unmatched. Germline-derived CDR1 and CDR2 are MNHEY and SMNVEV (reference sequence). This CDR3 region has 15 residues. This clonotype was counted only a few times. Its antigen is unidentified. Exclusion of patients followed from uncontrolled infection, other autoimmune disease, pregnancy or lactation.

The rearrangement joins TRBV27 to TRBJ1-4, with 9 bases that match TRBD1. The receptor was isolated from a woman between 18 and 29 years old with Graves' ophthalmopathy. Sequencing used blood. The chain's CDR3 is CASSLGDRANEKLFF. DNA for the CDR3: TGTGCCAGCAGTTTAGGGGACAGGGCTAATGAAAAACTGTTTTTT.